This TCR beta chain was retrieved from a study of blood T cell repertoires in COVID-19. The overall study: Italy, Spain and the United States were the sources of the convalescent and acute COVID-19 samples. From T cells, B-cell-depleted T cells, or PBMCs came the material, which was cDNA or gDNA.

In the authors' methods: Estimation of nucleated cell counts was performed using reference gene primer amplification. Some clones are missing from TCRdb's copy, which holds only in-frame ones; the method was immunoSEQ multiplex PCR. The D gene and trimming were derived from the DNA, and the V and J assignments and clone size from that table. This table has around 210,000 clones, 88% appearing once. Germline values: CDR1 SGDLS, CDR2 YYNGEE. The CDR3 has 15 residues. The germline V and J ends were trimmed by 3 bases and 2 bases, with 12 bases remaining between them. This clonotype was obtained from a man younger than 35 with active or convalescent COVID-19. Sequenced material: peripheral blood. The V and J genes are TRBV9 and TRBJ2-1, with a tentative D call TRBD2 (6 bases). CDR3 residues: CASSASGLTYNEQFF. CDR3 bases: TGTGCCAGCAGCGCTTCGGGACTGACCTACAATGAGCAGTTCTTC. The whole variable domain, remainder taken from reference TRBV9 and TRBJ2-1, is DSGVTQTPKHLITATGQRVTLRCSPRSGDLSVYWYQQSLDQGLQFLIQYYNGEERAKGNILERFSAQQFPDLHSELNLSSLELGDSALYFCASSASGLTYNEQFFGPGTRLTVL.